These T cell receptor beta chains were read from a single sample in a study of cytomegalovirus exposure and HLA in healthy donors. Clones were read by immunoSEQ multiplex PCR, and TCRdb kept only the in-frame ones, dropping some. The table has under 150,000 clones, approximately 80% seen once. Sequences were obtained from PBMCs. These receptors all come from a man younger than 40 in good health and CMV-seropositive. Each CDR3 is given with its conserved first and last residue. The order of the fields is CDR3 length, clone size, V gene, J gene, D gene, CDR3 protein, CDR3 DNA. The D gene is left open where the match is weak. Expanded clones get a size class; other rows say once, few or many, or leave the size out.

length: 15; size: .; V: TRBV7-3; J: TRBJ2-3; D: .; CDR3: CASSLAGDNTDTQYF; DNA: TGTGCCAGCAGCTTAGCGGGGGACAACACAGATACGCAGTATTTT
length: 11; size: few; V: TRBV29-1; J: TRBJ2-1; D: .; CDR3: CSDFPLNEQFF; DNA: TGCAGCGATTTCCCTCTCAATGAGCAGTTCTTC
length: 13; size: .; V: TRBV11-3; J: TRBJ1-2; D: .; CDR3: CASSLWRDCGYTF; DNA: TGTGCCAGCAGCTTATGGAGAGACTGTGGCTACACCTTC
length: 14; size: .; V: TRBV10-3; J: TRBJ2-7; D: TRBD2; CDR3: CAVLGLAGGYEQYF; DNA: TGTGCCGTCCTCGGACTAGCGGGAGGTTACGAGCAGTACTTC
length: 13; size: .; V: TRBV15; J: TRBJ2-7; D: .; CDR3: CATSRDSSYEQYF; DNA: TGTGCCACCAGCAGAGATTCGAGTTACGAGCAGTACTTC
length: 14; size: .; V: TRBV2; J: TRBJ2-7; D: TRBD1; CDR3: CASSDQGASYEQYF; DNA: TGTGCCAGCAGTGACCAGGGGGCCTCCTACGAGCAGTACTTC
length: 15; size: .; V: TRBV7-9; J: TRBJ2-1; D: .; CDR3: CSSSPPGVYYDEQFF; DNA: TGTTCCAGCAGCCCGCCGGGGGTATATTATGATGAGCAGTTCTTC
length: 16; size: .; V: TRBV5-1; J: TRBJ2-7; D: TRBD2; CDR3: CASSWGLADVSYEQYF; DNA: TGCGCCAGCAGCTGGGGACTAGCAGATGTCTCCTACGAGCAGTACTTC
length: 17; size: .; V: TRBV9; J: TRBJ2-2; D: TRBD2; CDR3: CASSVGPSGINTGELFF; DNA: TGTGCCAGCAGCGTAGGTCCTAGCGGGATTAACACCGGGGAGCTGTTTTTT
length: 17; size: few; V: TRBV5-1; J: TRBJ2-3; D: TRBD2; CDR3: CASSLAISGGRADTQYF; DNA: TGCGCCAGCAGCTTGGCTATTAGCGGGGGTAGGGCAGATACGCAGTATTTT
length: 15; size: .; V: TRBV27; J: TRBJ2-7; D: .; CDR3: CASKDTSGYGGEQYF; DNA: TGTGCCAGCAAAGACACAAGCGGGTACGGGGGCGAGCAGTACTTC
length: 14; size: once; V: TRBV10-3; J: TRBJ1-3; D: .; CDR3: CAIRDSDSGNTIYF; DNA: TGTGCCATCAGGGACAGCGACTCTGGAAACACCATATATTTT
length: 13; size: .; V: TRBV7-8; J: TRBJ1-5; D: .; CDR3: CASSPRTDQPQHF; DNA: TGTGCCAGCAGCCCCCGGACAGATCAGCCCCAGCATTTT
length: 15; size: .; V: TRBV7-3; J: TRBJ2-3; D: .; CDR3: CASSLDPTSTDTQYF; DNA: TGTGCCAGCAGCTTAGATCCGACTAGCACAGATACGCAGTATTTT
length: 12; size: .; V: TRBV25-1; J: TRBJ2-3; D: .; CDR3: CASSGRTDTQYF; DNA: TGTGCCAGCAGTGGGCGCACAGATACGCAGTATTTT
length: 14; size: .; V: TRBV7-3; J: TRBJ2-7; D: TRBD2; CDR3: CASSLAGDLLEQYF; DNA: TGTGCCAGCAGCTTAGCGGGGGACCTCCTCGAGCAGTACTTC
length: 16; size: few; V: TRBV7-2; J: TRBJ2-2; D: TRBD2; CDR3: CASSLASGRSTGELFF; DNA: TGTGCCAGCAGCTTAGCTAGCGGGAGGAGCACCGGGGAGCTGTTTTTT
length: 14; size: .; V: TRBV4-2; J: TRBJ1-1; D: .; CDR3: CASSQSTGNTEAFF; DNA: TGTGCCAGCAGCCAGTCGACAGGGAACACTGAAGCTTTCTTT
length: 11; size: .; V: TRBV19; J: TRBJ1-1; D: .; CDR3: CASSHYTEAFF; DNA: TGTGCCAGTAGTCACTACACTGAAGCTTTCTTT
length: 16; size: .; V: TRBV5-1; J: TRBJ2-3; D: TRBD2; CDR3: CASRLLSGLSTDTQYF; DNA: TGCGCCAGCAGGTTACTTAGCGGGTTAAGCACAGATACGCAGTATTTT
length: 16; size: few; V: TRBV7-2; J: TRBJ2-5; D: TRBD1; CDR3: CASSLAGTGGQETQYF; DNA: TGTGCCAGCAGCTTAGCGGGGACAGGGGGACAAGAGACCCAGTACTTC
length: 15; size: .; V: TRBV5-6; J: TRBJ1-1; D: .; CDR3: CASRPDRFGGTEAFF; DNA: TGTGCCAGCAGACCCGACAGGTTTGGAGGCACTGAAGCTTTCTTT
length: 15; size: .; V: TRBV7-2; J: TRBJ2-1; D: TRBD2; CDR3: CASSLATSGSYEQFF; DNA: TGTGCCAGCAGCTTAGCGACTAGCGGGAGCTATGAGCAGTTCTTC
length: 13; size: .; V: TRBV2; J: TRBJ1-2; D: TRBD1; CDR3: CASSEQGADGYTF; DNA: TGTGCCAGCAGTGAGCAGGGGGCGGATGGCTACACCTTC
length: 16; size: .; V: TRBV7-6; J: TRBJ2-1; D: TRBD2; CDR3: CASSLRRASGHNEQFF; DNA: TGTGCCAGCAGCCTAAGAAGGGCTAGCGGTCACAATGAGCAGTTCTTC
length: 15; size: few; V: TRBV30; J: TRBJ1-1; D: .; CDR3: CAWSVVGDRRTEAFF; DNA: TGTGCCTGGAGTGTAGTAGGGGATAGGCGCACTGAAGCTTTCTTT
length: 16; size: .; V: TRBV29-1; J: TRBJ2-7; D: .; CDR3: CSVEDQGRGAPYEQYF; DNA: TGCAGCGTTGAAGATCAGGGCAGGGGGGCTCCCTACGAGCAGTACTTC
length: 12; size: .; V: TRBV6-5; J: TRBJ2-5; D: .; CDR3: CASRDWQETQYF; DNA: TGTGCCAGCAGGGACTGGCAAGAGACCCAGTACTTC
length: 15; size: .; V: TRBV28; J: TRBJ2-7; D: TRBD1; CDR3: CASSLYGTGSYEQYF; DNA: TGTGCCAGCAGTTTATACGGGACAGGCTCCTACGAGCAGTACTTC